This T cell receptor beta chain was captured by sequencing in a study of T cells in Graves' hyperthyroidism and ophthalmopathy. This clonotype occurred a few times. What it recognizes is unknown. This CDR3 comprises 20 residues. The germline CDR1 and CDR2 sequences are PRHDT and FYEKMQ (reference sequence). The V segment lost 4 bases and the J segment 2 bases; nucleotides outside the gene matches: 13. Study findings and constraints: In the blood, most expanded thyroid clonotypes above 0.001 appeared as well. Ophthalmopathy prediction by the model preceded onset by a median about 6 months.

What was amplified from RNA transcripts were TCR beta CDR3 regions. Researchers ran a first-round RT-PCR on the TCR CDR3 using the HTBI primer set. TCRdb reprocessed the multiplex PCR reads with MiXCR, giving one entry per CDR3 protein. Of roughly 280,000 distinct CDR3 sequences in the sample, 15% to 20% are singletons; the top ten hold about 51%. Pregnant or lactating patients were excluded, as were those with uncontrolled infection or other autoimmune disease. Material: blood. This clonotype originated in a woman in her fifties or sixties with Graves' ophthalmopathy. The rearrangement joins TRBV13 to TRBJ2-3; TRBD2 aligns across 15 bases. CDR3 coding DNA: TGTGCCAGCAGCTCCTCAATAGGGACTAGCGGGGGGACGAACACAGATACGCAGTATTTT. It is translated as CASSSSIGTSGGTNTDTQYF.